This T cell receptor (beta chain) is drawn from a study of post-analysis software for immune sequencing data. On the study more broadly: Recorded disease courses covered relapsing-remitting, secondary progressive and progressive-relapsing multiple sclerosis. Some patients had no subtype annotation.

Prepared TCR beta cDNA libraries contained unique molecular identifiers. TCRdb reprocessed the PCR reads with MiXCR, giving one entry per CDR3 protein. The sample contains roughly 400,000 distinct CDR3 sequences, 39% of which appear only once. Overall study results and limits: Controls showed significantly higher normalized Chao1 diversity than did multiple sclerosis patients. The authors found that F measure strongly co-clustered same-batch samples. Patients had higher frequencies than controls of roughly five TRBV segments, including TRBV5-6, TRBV5-1 and TRBV20-1.

CDR1 and CDR2 (germline): MDHEN, SYDVKM. Trimming stripped 1 base from V and 7 bases from J, with 8 bases between. The CDR3 extends over 13 amino acids. A remark on this clonotype: The antigen is unknown.

Sequencing input: blood. The TCR originated in a girl aged 2-10 years with multiple sclerosis. This sequence joins TRBV28 and TRBJ2-1; D ambiguous. The CDR3 sequence is CASSLSSTNEQFF. The CDR3 coding sequence is TGTGCCAGCAGTTTATCCTCTACTAATGAGCAGTTCTTC. Filled out from reference TRBV28 and TRBJ2-1, the complete variable domain reads DVKVTQSSRYLVKRTGEKVFLECVQDMDHENMFWYRQDPGLGLRLIYFSYDVKMKEKGDIPEGYSVSREKKERFSLILESASTNQTSMYLCASSLSSTNEQFFGPGTRLTVL.